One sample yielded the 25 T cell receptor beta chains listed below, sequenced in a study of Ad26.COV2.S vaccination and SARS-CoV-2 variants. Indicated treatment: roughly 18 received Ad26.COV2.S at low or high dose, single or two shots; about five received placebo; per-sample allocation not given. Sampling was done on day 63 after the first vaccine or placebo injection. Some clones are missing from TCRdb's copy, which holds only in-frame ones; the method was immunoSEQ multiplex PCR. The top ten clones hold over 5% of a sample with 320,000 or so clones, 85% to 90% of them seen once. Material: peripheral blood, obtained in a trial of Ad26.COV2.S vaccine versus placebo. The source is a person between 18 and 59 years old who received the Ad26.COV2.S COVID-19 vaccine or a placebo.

The CDR3 is CASSLRGTGTVGGSPLHF. The CDR3 region has the DNA TGTGCCAGCAGCTTAAGGGGTACCGGGACCGTTGGGGGTTCACCCCTCCACTTT. This chain connects TRBV7-8 to TRBJ1-6; perhaps TRBD1 as D (5 bases). V lost 2 bases to trimming and J lost 9 bases, with 23 bases between them. The CDR3 sequence is 18 residues long. Per the germline V gene, CDR1 is SGHVS and CDR2 is FQNEAQ.

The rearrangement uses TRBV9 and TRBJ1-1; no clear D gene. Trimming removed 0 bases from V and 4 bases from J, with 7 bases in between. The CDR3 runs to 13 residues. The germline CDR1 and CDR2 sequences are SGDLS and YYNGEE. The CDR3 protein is CASSVEVGTEAFF. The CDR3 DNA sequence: TGTGCCAGCAGCGTAGAGGTGGGCACTGAAGCTTTCTTT.

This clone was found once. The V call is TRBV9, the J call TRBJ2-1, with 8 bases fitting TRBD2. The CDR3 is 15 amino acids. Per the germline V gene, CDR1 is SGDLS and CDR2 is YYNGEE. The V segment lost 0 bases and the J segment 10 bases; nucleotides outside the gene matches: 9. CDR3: CASSVVGGGMEEQFF. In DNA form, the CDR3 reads TGTGCCAGCAGCGTAGTAGGCGGGGGGATGGAAGAGCAGTTCTTC.

The DNA for the CDR3 is TGTGCCAGCAGCTTGAATCATCAGCCCCAGCATTTT. Encoded protein: CASSLNHQPQHF. The V call is TRBV5-6, the J call TRBJ1-5; no reliable D call. Germline V CDR1 and CDR2: SGHDT, YYEEEE. The CDR3 has 12 amino acids. V shed 1 base and J shed 5 bases, with 4 bases lying between them.

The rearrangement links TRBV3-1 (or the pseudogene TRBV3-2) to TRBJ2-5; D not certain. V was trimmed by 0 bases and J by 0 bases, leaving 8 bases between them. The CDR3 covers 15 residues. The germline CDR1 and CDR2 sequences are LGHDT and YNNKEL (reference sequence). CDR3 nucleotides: TGTGCCAGCAGCCAAGAGGGCGGCTACCAAGAGACCCAGTACTTC. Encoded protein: CASSQEGGYQETQYF.

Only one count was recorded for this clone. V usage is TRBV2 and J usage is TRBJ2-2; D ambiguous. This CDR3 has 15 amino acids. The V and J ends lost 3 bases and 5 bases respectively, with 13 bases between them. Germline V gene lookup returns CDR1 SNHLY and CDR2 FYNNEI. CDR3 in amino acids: CASSDDRARTGELFF. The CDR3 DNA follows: TGTGCCAGCAGTGATGATAGGGCGAGAACCGGGGAGCTGTTTTTT.

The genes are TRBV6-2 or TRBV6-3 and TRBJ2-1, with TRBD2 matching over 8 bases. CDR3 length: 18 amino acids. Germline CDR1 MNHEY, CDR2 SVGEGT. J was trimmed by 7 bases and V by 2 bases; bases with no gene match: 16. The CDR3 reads CASSYGPGPREASNEQFF. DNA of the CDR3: TGTGCCAGCAGTTACGGCCCGGGACCGCGGGAGGCTTCAAATGAGCAGTTCTTC.

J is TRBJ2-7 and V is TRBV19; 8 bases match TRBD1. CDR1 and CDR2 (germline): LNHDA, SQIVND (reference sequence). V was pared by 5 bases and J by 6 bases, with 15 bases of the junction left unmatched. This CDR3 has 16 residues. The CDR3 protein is CASSSGTGGLPGEQYF. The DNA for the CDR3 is TGTGCCAGTAGTTCTGGGACAGGCGGACTACCCGGCGAGCAGTACTTC.

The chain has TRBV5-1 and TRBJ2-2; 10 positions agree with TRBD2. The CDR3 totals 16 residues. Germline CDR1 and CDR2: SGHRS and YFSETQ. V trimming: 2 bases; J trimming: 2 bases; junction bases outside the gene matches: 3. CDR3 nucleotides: TGCGCCAGCAGCTTTACTAGCGGGGTTAACACCGGGGAGCTGTTTTTT. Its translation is CASSFTSGVNTGELFF.

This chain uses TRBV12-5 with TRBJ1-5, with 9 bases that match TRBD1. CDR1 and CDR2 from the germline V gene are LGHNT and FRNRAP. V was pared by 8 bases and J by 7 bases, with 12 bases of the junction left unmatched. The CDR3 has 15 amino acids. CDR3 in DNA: TGTGCTAGTTTCCCGGGACAGGGCTATCCCCAGCCCCAGCATTTT. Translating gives CASFPGQGYPQPQHF. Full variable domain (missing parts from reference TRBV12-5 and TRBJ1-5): DARVTQTPRHKVTEMGQEVTMRCQPILGHNTVFWYRQTMMQGLELLAYFRNRAPLDDSGMPKDRFSAEMPDATLATLKIQPSEPRDSAVYFCASFPGQGYPQPQHFGDGTRLSIL.

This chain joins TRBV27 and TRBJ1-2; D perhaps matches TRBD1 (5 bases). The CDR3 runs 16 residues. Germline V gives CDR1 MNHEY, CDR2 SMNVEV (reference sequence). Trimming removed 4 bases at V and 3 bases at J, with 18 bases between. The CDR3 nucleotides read TGTGCCAGCAGTTCCCTCCCCGGGGGGTACTACTATGGCTACACCTTC. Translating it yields CASSSLPGGYYYGYTF.

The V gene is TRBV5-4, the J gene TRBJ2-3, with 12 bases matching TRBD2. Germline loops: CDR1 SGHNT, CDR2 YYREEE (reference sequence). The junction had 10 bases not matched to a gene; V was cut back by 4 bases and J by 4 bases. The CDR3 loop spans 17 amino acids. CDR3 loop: CASSMGLAGAGADTQYF. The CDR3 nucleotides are TGTGCCAGCAGCATGGGACTAGCGGGCGCAGGGGCAGATACGCAGTATTTT.

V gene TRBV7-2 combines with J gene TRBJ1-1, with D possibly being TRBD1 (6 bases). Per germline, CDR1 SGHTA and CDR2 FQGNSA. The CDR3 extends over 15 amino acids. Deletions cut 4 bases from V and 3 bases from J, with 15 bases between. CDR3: CASSSGHFGYTEAFF. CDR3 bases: TGTGCCAGCAGCTCGGGACATTTTGGGTACACTGAAGCTTTCTTT. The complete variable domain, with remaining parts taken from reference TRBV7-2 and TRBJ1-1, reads GAGVSQSPSNKVTEKGKDVELRCDPISGHTALYWYRQSLGQGLEFLIYFQGNSAPDKSGLPSDRFSAERTGGSVSTLTIQRTQQEDSAVYLCASSSGHFGYTEAFFGQGTRLTVV.

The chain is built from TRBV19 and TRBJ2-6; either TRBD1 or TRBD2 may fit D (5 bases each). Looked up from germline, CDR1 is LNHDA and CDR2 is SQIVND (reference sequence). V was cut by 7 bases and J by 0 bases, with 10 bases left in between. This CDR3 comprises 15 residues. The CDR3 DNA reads TGTGCCAGTATGGAGAGGGGCTCTGGGGCCAACGTCCTGACTTTC. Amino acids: CASMERGSGANVLTF. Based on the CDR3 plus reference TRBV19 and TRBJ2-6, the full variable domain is DGGITQSPKYLFRKEGQNVTLSCEQNLNHDAMYWYRQDPGQGLRLIYYSQIVNDFQKGDIAEGYSVSREKKESFPLTVTSAQKNPTAFYLCASMERGSGANVLTFGAGSRLTVL.

CDR3 protein: CASSRRWGHGNEQFF. Here the CDR3 DNA reads TGTGCCAGCTCCCGACGGTGGGGACACGGTAATGAGCAGTTCTTC. This chain links TRBV2 with TRBJ2-1, with D maybe TRBD1 (6 bases). The germline V gene encodes CDR1 SNHLY and CDR2 FYNNEI. V shed 8 bases and J shed 7 bases, with 21 bases lying between them. The CDR3 length is 15 residues.

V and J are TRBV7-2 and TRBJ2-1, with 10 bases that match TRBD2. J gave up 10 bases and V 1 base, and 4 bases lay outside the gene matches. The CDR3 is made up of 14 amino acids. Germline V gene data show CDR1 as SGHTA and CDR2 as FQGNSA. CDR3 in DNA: TGTGCCAGCAGCTTAGACGGTAGCGGGGGGGAGCAGTTCTTC. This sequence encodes CASSLDGSGGEQFF.

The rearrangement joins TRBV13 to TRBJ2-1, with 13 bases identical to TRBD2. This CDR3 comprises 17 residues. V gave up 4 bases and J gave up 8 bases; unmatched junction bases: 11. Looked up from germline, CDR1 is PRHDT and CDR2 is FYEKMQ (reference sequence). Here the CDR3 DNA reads TGTGCCAGCAGCTCCGGACGGACTAGCGGGGGACACGATGAGCAGTTCTTC. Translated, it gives CASSSGRTSGGHDEQFF.

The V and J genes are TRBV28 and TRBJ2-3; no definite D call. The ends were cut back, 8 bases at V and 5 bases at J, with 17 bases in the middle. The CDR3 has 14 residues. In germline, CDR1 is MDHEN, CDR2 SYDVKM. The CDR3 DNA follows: TGTGCCAGCCTAAGCCTCTTTAAGGGAGATACGCAGTATTTT. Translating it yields CASLSLFKGDTQYF.

The CDR3 spells CASSLAVNGGGTDTQYF. CDR3 in DNA: TGTGCCAGCAGCTTAGCCGTTAACGGGGGGGGCACAGATACGCAGTATTTT. The V gene is TRBV7-8, the J gene TRBJ2-3; 8 bases are shared with TRBD2. Germline-derived CDR1 and CDR2 are SGHVS and FQNEAQ. V lost 0 bases to trimming and J lost 1 base; unmatched junction nucleotides: 6. The CDR3 sequence is 17 residues long.

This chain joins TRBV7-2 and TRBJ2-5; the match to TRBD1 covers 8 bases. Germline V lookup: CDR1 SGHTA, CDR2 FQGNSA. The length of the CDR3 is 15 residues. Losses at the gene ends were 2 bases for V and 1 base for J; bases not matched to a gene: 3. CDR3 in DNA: TGTGCCAGCAGCTTACAGGGGGCCATCCAAGAGACCCAGTACTTC. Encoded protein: CASSLQGAIQETQYF.

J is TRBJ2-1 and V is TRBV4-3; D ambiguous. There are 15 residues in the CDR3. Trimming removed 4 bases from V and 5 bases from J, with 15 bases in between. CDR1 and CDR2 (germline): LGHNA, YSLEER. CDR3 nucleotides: TGCGCCAGCAGCCCTACGATGTGGGTCGACAATGAGCAGTTCTTC. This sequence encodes CASSPTMWVDNEQFF.

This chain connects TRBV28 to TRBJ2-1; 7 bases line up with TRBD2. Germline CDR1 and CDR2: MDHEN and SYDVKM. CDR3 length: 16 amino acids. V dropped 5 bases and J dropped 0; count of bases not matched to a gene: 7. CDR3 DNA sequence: TGTGCCAGCAGTGCCAGCGGGATTAGCTCCTACAATGAGCAGTTCTTC. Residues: CASSASGISSYNEQFF.

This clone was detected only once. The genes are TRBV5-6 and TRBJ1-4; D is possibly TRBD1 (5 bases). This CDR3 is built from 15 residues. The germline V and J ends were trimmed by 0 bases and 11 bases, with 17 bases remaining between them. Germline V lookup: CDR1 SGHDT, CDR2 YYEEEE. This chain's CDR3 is CASSLARQGSVKLFF. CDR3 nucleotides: TGTGCCAGCAGCTTGGCTCGGCAGGGATCTGTGAAACTGTTTTTT.

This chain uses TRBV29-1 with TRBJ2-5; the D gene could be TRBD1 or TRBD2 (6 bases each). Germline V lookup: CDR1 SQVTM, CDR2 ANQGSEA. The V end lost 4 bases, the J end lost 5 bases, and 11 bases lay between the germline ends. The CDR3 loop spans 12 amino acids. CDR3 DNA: TGCAGCGTTGTGGGGGGCTGGGAGACCCAGTACTTC. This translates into CSVVGGWETQYF.

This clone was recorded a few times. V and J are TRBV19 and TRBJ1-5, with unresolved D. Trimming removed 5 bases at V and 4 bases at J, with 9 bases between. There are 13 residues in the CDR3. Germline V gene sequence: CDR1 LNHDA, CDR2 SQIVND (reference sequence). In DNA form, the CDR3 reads TGTGCCAGTAGTCGGTGGGGAAATCAGCCCCAGCATTTT. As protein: CASSRWGNQPQHF.